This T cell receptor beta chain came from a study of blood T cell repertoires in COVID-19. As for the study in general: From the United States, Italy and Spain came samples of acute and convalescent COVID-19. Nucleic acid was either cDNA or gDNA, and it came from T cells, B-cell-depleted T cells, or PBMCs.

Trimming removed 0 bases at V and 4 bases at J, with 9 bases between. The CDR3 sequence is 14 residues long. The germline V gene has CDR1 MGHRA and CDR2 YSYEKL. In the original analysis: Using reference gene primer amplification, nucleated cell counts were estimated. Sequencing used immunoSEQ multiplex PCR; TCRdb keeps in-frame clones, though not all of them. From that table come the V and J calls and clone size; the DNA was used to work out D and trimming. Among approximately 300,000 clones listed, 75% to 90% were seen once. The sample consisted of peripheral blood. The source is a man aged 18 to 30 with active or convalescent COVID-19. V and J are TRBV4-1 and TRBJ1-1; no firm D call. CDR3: CASSQDTTGTEAFF. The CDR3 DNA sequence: TGCGCCAGCAGCCAAGATACCACGGGCACTGAAGCTTTCTTT.